This T cell receptor beta chain emerged from a study of patients and donors after allogeneic stem cell transplantation. This clonotype was found a few times. TCRdb called the RT-PCR reads again in MiXCR, with one record for every CDR3 protein. The table lists roughly 230,000 distinct CDR3 sequences, 12% to 15% of them singletons. This sequence was found in a human donor who was either an allogeneic HSCT recipient or a stem cell or donor lymphocyte infusion donor (not recorded which). It is not recorded whose cells these are; they may come from a transplant donor. The sample consisted of blood, either unsorted or a sorted T cell fraction (not recorded which).

The CDR3 loop is CSAPPSGIRAGNEQFF. The DNA for the CDR3 is TGCAGTGCCCCACCTAGCGGGATCAGGGCGGGCAATGAGCAGTTCTTC. V gene TRBV20-1 combines with J gene TRBJ2-1; 9 bases are shared with TRBD2. Germline V CDR1 and CDR2: DFQATT, SNEGSKA (reference sequence). J gave up 6 bases and V 6 bases, and 15 bases lay outside the gene matches. The CDR3 runs to 16 residues.